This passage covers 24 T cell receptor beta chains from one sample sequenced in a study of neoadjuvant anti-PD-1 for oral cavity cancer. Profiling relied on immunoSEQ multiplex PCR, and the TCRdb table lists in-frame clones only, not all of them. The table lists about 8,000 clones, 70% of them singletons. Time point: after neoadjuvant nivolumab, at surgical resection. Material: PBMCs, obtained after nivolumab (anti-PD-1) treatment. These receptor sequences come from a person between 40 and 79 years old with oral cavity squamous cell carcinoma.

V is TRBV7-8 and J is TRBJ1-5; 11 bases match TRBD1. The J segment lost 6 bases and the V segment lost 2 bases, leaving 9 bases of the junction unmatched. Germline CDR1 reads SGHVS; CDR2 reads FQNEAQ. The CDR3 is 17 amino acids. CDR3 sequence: CASSLWDRGSKFQPQHF. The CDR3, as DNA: TGTGCCAGCAGCTTATGGGACAGGGGGTCTAAGTTTCAGCCCCAGCATTTT.

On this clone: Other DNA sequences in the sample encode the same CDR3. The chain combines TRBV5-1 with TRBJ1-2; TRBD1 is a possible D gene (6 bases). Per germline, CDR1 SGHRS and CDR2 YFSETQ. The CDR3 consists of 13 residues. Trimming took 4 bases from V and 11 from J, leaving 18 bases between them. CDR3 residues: CASSPGDSRGYTF. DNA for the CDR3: TGCGCCAGCAGCCCAGGGGACTCTCGTGGGTACACCTTC.

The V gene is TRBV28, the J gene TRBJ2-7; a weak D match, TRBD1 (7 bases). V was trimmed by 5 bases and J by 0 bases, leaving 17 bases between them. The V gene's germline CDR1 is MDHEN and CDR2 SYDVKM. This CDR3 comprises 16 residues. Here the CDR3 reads CASSQGGRPLSYEQYF. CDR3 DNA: TGTGCCAGCAGTCAGGGGGGCAGGCCCCTCTCCTACGAGCAGTACTTC.

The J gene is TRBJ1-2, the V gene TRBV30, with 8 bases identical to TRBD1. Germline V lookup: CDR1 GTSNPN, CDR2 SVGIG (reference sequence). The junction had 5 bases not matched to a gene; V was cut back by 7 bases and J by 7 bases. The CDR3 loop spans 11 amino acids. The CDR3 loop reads CAFGQGSGYTF. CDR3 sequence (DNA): TGTGCCTTCGGACAGGGAAGTGGCTACACCTTC.

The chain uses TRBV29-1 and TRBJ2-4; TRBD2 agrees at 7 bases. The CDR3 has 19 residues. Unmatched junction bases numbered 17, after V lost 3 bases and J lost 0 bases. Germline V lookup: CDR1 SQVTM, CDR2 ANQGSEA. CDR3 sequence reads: CSVDEPGNRGEVAKNIQYF. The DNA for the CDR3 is TGCAGCGTTGATGAGCCCGGCAACCGGGGGGAGGTAGCCAAAAACATTCAGTACTTC.

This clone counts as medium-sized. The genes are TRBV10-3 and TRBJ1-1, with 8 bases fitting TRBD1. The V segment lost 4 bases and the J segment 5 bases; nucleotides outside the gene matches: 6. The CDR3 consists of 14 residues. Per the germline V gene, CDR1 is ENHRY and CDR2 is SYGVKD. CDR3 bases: TGTGCCATCAGTGGGGCAGGGGGCAGGACTGAAGCTTTCTTT. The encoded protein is CAISGAGGRTEAFF.

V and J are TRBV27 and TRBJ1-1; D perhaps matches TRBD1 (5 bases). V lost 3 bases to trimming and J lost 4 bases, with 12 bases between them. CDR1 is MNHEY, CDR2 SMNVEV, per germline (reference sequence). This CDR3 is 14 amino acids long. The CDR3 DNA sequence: TGTGCCAGCAGTTTTAAGGGGTCGGCCACTGAAGCTTTCTTT. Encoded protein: CASSFKGSATEAFF.

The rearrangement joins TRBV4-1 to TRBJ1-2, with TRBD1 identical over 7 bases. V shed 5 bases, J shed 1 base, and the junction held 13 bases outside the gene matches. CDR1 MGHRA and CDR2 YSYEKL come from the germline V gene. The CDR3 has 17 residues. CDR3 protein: CASSSQSGTDFNYGYTF. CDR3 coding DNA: TGCGCCAGCAGCTCGCAGTCGGGGACAGATTTTAACTATGGCTACACCTTC.

CDR3 loop: CASSPMGTGSNQETQYF. The DNA for the CDR3 is TGTGCCAGCAGCCCCATGGGGACAGGGTCGAATCAAGAGACCCAGTACTTC. The J gene is TRBJ2-5, the V gene TRBV7-8, with 9 positions matching TRBD1. The CDR3 runs to 17 residues. CDR1 is SGHVS, CDR2 FQNEAQ, per germline. With 5 bases clipped from V and 2 bases from J, the junction kept 12 bases outside the gene matches.

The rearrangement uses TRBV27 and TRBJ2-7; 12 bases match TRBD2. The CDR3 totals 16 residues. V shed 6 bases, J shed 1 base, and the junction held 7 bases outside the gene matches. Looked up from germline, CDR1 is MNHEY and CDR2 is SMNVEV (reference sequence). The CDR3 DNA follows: TGTGCCAGCAGAAGGTCTAGCGGGGGGGGTTCCTACGAGCAGTACTTC. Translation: CASRRSSGGGSYEQYF.

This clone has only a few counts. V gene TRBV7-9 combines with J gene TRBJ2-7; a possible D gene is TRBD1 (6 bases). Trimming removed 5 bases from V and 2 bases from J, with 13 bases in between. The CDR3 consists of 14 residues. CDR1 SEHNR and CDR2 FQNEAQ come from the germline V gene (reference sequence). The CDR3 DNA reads TGTGCCAGCAGCAAAACGGACAGAACCTACGAGCAGTACTTC. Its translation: CASSKTDRTYEQYF.

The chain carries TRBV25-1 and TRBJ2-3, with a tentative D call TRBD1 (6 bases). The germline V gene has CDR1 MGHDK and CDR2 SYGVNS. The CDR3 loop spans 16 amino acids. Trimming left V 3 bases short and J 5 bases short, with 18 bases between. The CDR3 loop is CASSDLTGSAGDTQYF. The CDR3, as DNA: TGTGCCAGCAGTGATCTTACAGGGAGCGCCGGAGATACGCAGTATTTT. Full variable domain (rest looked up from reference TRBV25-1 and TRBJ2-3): EADIYQTPRYLVIGTGKKITLECSQTMGHDKMYWYQQDPGMELHLIHYSYGVNSTEKGDLSSESTVSRIRTEHFPLTLESARPSHTSQYLCASSDLTGSAGDTQYFGPGTRLTVL.

The CDR3 here is CASSFTRSQETQYF. In DNA, the CDR3 is TGTGCCAGCAGCTTCACCAGGTCCCAAGAGACCCAGTACTTC. The chain links TRBV5-5 to TRBJ2-5; D is undetermined. Trimming took 2 bases from V and 1 from J, leaving 9 bases between them. The CDR3 has 14 amino acids. Germline values: CDR1 SGHKS, CDR2 YYEKEE (reference sequence).

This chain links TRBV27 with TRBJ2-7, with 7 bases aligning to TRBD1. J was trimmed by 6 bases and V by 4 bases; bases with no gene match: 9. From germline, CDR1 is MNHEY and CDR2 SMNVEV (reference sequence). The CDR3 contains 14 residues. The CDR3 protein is CASSSSGQRGEQYF. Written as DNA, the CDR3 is TGTGCCAGCAGTTCCTCGGGACAGAGGGGCGAGCAGTACTTC.

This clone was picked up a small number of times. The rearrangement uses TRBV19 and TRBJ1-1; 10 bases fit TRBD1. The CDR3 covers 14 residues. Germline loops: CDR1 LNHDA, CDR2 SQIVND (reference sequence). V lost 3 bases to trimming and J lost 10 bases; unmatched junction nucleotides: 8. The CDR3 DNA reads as TGTGCCAGTAGTATGGGCGGGACAGGGGTTACAGCTTTCTTT. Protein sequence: CASSMGGTGVTAFF. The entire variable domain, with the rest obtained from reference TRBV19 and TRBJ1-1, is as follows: DGGITQSPKYLFRKEGQNVTLSCEQNLNHDAMYWYRQDPGQGLRLIYYSQIVNDFQKGDIAEGYSVSREKKESFPLTVTSAQKNPTAFYLCASSMGGTGVTAFFGQGTRLTVV.

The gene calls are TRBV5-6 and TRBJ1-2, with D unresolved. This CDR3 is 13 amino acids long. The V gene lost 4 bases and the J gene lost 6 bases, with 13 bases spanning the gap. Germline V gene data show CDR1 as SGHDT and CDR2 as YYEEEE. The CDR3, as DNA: TGTGCCAGCAGCCCCCTGGATCAGAATGGCTACACCTTC. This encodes CASSPLDQNGYTF.

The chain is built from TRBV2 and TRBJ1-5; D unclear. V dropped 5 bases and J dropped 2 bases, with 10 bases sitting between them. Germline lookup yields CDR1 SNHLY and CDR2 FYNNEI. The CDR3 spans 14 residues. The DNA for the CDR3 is TGTGCCAGCAGTAAAAATGGGGGCAATCAGCCCCAGCATTTT. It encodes CASSKNGGNQPQHF.

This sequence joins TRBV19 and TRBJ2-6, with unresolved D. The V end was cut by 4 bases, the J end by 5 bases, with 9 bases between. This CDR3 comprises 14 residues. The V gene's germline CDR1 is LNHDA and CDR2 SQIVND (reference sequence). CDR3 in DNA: TGTGCCAGTAGTACACAAAGTCGGGCCAACGTCCTGACTTTC. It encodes CASSTQSRANVLTF.

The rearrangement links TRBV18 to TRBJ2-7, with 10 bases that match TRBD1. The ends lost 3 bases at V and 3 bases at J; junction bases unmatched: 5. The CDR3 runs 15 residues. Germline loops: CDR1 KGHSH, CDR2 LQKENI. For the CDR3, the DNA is TGTGCCAGCTCACCGGGACAGGGGTCCTTCTACGAGCAGTACTTC. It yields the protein CASSPGQGSFYEQYF.

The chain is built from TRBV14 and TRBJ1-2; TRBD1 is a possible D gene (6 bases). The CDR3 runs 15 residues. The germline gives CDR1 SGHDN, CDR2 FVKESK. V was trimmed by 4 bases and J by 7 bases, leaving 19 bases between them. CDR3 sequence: CASSPRGTGFGGYTF. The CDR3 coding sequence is TGTGCCAGCAGCCCGAGGGGGACGGGGTTCGGTGGCTACACCTTC.

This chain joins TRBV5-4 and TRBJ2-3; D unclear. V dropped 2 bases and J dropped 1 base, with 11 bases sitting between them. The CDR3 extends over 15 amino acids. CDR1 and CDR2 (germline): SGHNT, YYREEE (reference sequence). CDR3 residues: CASSLDSSGTDTQYF. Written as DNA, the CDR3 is TGTGCCAGCAGCTTAGATTCATCGGGCACAGATACGCAGTATTTT.

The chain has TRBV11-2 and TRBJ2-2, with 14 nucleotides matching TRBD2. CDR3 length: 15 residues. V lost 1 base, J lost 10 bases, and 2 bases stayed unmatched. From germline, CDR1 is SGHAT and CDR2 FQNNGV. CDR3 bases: TGTGCCAGCAGCTTAGGACTAGCGGGGGGGAAGGAGCTGTTTTTT. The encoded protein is CASSLGLAGGKELFF.

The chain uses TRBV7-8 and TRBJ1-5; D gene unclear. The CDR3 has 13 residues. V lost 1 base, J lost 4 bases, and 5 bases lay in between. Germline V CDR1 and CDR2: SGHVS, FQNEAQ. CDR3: CASSLVGNQPQHF. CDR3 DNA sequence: TGTGCCAGCAGCTTAGTGGGAAATCAGCCCCAGCATTTT.

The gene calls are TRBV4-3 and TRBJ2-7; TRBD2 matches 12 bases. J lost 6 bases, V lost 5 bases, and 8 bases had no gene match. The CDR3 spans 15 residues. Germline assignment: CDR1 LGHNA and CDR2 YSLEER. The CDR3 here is CASSTQLAGGREQYF. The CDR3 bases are TGCGCCAGCAGCACGCAGCTAGCGGGGGGGCGCGAGCAGTACTTC.